This is a list of T cell receptor beta chains from one sample in a study of T cell responses to AZD1222 COVID-19 vaccine. Repertoires were generated with immunoSEQ multiplex PCR, while TCRdb's copy carries only in-frame clones and drops some. The repertoire holds about 160,000 clones, with under 95% as singletons. The specimen was peripheral blood, collected 28 days after the second AZD1222 dose. Receptors were obtained from an adult who received the AZD1222 COVID-19 vaccine. Each CDR3 is given with its conserved first and last residue. A D gene is named only where the DNA matches it firmly. The listing skips clone size in some rows; elsewhere it reads once, few, many or a size class.

abundance: -
d_gene: -
j_gene: TRBJ2-7
v_gene: TRBV11-3
CDR3nt: TGTGCCAGCAGCCTCGTCCGGGCTGAAGCCTACGAGCAGTACTTC
CDR3aa: CASSLVRAEAYEQYF

abundance: -
d_gene: TRBD1
j_gene: TRBJ1-1
v_gene: TRBV4-1
CDR3nt: TGCGCCAGCAGCCAAGAGCCTTGGCAGGGGGTGGATGAAGCTTTCTTT
CDR3aa: CASSQEPWQGVDEAFF

abundance: -
d_gene: TRBD1
j_gene: TRBJ2-7
v_gene: TRBV28
CDR3nt: TGTGCCAGCAGTCTCCCAGGGGGCGCTTATGAGCAGTACTTC
CDR3aa: CASSLPGGAYEQYF

abundance: -
d_gene: TRBD2
j_gene: TRBJ2-7
v_gene: TRBV7-2
CDR3nt: TGTGCCAGCAGCTCAGAACCCACTAGCGACCTCATCTCTTTC
CDR3aa: CASSSEPTSDLISF

abundance: -
d_gene: -
j_gene: TRBJ1-1
v_gene: TRBV5-1
CDR3nt: TGCGCCAGCACCCTGACAAGGAACACTGAAGCTTTCTTT
CDR3aa: CASTLTRNTEAFF

abundance: -
d_gene: -
j_gene: TRBJ2-1
v_gene: TRBV2
CDR3nt: TGTGCCGCCAGCAAGGGGACTGGTAGCTCCTACAATGAGCAGTTCTTC
CDR3aa: CAASKGTGSSYNEQFF

abundance: few
d_gene: TRBD1
j_gene: TRBJ1-3
v_gene: TRBV19
CDR3nt: TGTGCCAGTTCCACAGGGGTAAACTCTGGAAACACCATATATTTT
CDR3aa: CASSTGVNSGNTIYF

abundance: -
d_gene: TRBD1
j_gene: TRBJ2-5
v_gene: TRBV24-1
CDR3nt: TGTGCCACCAGTGATTTGAGCTTGTGGGGACAGGGAACGGAGACCCAGTACTTC
CDR3aa: CATSDLSLWGQGTETQYF

abundance: -
d_gene: TRBD1
j_gene: TRBJ2-7
v_gene: TRBV29-1
CDR3nt: TGCAGCGTTGGTGGGACAGGGGTTTTCGAGCAGTACTTC
CDR3aa: CSVGGTGVFEQYF

abundance: -
d_gene: -
j_gene: TRBJ2-3
v_gene: TRBV10-1
CDR3nt: TGCGCCAGCGAGGCGAGCGGCACAGATACGCAGTATTTT
CDR3aa: CASEASGTDTQYF

abundance: -
d_gene: -
j_gene: TRBJ1-4
v_gene: TRBV29-1
CDR3nt: TGCAGCGCCAGCCCCGGGGGTGGCGAAAAACTGTTTTTT
CDR3aa: CSASPGGGEKLFF

abundance: -
d_gene: -
j_gene: TRBJ2-3
v_gene: TRBV9
CDR3nt: TGTGCCAGCAGCCCGGACTGGCCTAGCACAGATACGCAGTATTTT
CDR3aa: CASSPDWPSTDTQYF

abundance: -
d_gene: -
j_gene: TRBJ2-7
v_gene: TRBV3-1/TRBV3-2
CDR3nt: TGTGCCAGCAGCCAAGAGTTGCTGAGCTCCTACGAGCAGTACTTC
CDR3aa: CASSQELLSSYEQYF

abundance: -
d_gene: TRBD2
j_gene: TRBJ2-5
v_gene: TRBV10-3
CDR3nt: TGTGCCATCAGTGGTGGGACTAGCGATTCACGAGAGACCCAGTACTTC
CDR3aa: CAISGGTSDSRETQYF

abundance: few
d_gene: -
j_gene: TRBJ2-2
v_gene: TRBV29-1
CDR3nt: TGCAGCGTTGCGAGGACAGAATACGGGGAGCTGTTTTTT
CDR3aa: CSVARTEYGELFF

abundance: -
d_gene: -
j_gene: TRBJ1-2
v_gene: TRBV30
CDR3nt: TGTGCCTGGAGTGTACGGTCCGGGGACGGCTACACCTTC
CDR3aa: CAWSVRSGDGYTF

abundance: -
d_gene: TRBD1
j_gene: TRBJ2-4
v_gene: TRBV27
CDR3nt: TGTGCCAGCAGGGCCGGACAGGGTCGGAGCATTCAGTACTTC
CDR3aa: CASRAGQGRSIQYF

abundance: -
d_gene: -
j_gene: TRBJ2-7
v_gene: TRBV25-1
CDR3nt: TGTGCCAGCGGGGCCGTGGGGGTTACGTCCTACGAGCAGTACTTC
CDR3aa: CASGAVGVTSYEQYF

abundance: -
d_gene: -
j_gene: TRBJ1-3
v_gene: TRBV4-3
CDR3nt: TGCGCCAGCAGCCGGCACAGGGAAGGAAACACCATATATTTT
CDR3aa: CASSRHREGNTIYF

abundance: -
d_gene: TRBD1
j_gene: TRBJ1-4
v_gene: TRBV9
CDR3nt: TGTGCCAGCAGCGTAGCCGGAGGGGGCGGTGAAAAACTGTTTTTT
CDR3aa: CASSVAGGGGEKLFF

abundance: -
d_gene: -
j_gene: TRBJ2-7
v_gene: TRBV28
CDR3nt: TGTGCCAGCACTGGGGTGGACGAGCAGTACTTC
CDR3aa: CASTGVDEQYF

abundance: -
d_gene: -
j_gene: TRBJ1-5
v_gene: TRBV6-1
CDR3nt: TGTGCCAGCAGTGAAGGTCACATAAATCAGCCCCAGCATTTT
CDR3aa: CASSEGHINQPQHF

abundance: once
d_gene: -
j_gene: TRBJ1-3
v_gene: TRBV28
CDR3nt: TGTGCCAGCAGTTCCGGGACCTCTGGAAACACCATATATTTT
CDR3aa: CASSSGTSGNTIYF

abundance: once
d_gene: -
j_gene: TRBJ2-1
v_gene: TRBV11-2
CDR3nt: TGTGCCAGCAGCCCCACCGATCGTGGAGGGGACAATGAGCAGTTCTTC
CDR3aa: CASSPTDRGGDNEQFF

abundance: -
d_gene: TRBD1
j_gene: TRBJ1-5
v_gene: TRBV6-2/TRBV6-3
CDR3nt: TGTGCCAGCAGTTGGAGGACAGGGGGCAATCAGCCCCAGCATTTT
CDR3aa: CASSWRTGGNQPQHF

abundance: -
d_gene: TRBD1
j_gene: TRBJ1-2
v_gene: TRBV15
CDR3nt: TGTGCCACCAGCAGAGATTTCGGGGGACAGGACTATGGCTACACCTTC
CDR3aa: CATSRDFGGQDYGYTF

abundance: -
d_gene: -
j_gene: TRBJ1-2
v_gene: TRBV20-1
CDR3nt: TGCAGTGTGGCGGAAAACTATGGCTACACCTTC
CDR3aa: CSVAENYGYTF

abundance: -
d_gene: -
j_gene: TRBJ1-4
v_gene: TRBV5-6
CDR3nt: TGTGCCAGCAGCTTGCTGACATCAACTAATGAAAAACTGTTTTTT
CDR3aa: CASSLLTSTNEKLFF

abundance: -
d_gene: -
j_gene: TRBJ1-2
v_gene: TRBV5-1
CDR3nt: TGCGCCAGCAGCCTACCGACAGGAACGGCGGTTGGCTACACCTTC
CDR3aa: CASSLPTGTAVGYTF

abundance: -
d_gene: -
j_gene: TRBJ2-1
v_gene: TRBV6-5
CDR3nt: TGTGCCAGCTCCCGGTCGGACAATGAGCAGTTCTTC
CDR3aa: CASSRSDNEQFF

abundance: -
d_gene: -
j_gene: TRBJ1-3
v_gene: TRBV7-3
CDR3nt: TGTGCCAGCAGCTTGGAAGCAGGGACCGCTCTTCGGGGAAACACCATATATTTT
CDR3aa: CASSLEAGTALRGNTIYF

abundance: -
d_gene: TRBD1
j_gene: TRBJ2-6
v_gene: TRBV20-1
CDR3nt: TGCAGTGCTAGTCCGGGACAGGGGGCGTCTGGGGCCAACGTCCTGACTTTC
CDR3aa: CSASPGQGASGANVLTF

abundance: -
d_gene: -
j_gene: TRBJ1-2
v_gene: TRBV30
CDR3nt: TGTGCCTGGACTGCCGGGCCCAGGGACTATGGCTACACCTTC
CDR3aa: CAWTAGPRDYGYTF

abundance: -
d_gene: -
j_gene: TRBJ2-2
v_gene: TRBV19
CDR3nt: TGTGCCAGTAGCATCAGGACCACCGGGGAGCTGTTTTTT
CDR3aa: CASSIRTTGELFF

abundance: few
d_gene: -
j_gene: TRBJ1-1
v_gene: TRBV18
CDR3nt: TGTGCCAGCTCACCCTCACAGGATTGGTACACTGAAGCTTTCTTT
CDR3aa: CASSPSQDWYTEAFF

abundance: once
d_gene: -
j_gene: TRBJ2-3
v_gene: TRBV28
CDR3nt: TGTGCCAGCAGTCCCCCCGGGCTAGTTGGAGATACGCAGTATTTT
CDR3aa: CASSPPGLVGDTQYF

abundance: -
d_gene: -
j_gene: TRBJ1-2
v_gene: TRBV27
CDR3nt: TGTGCCAGCAGTTCTTCCCGTCCGTCTAACTATGGCTACACCTTC
CDR3aa: CASSSSRPSNYGYTF

abundance: -
d_gene: -
j_gene: TRBJ1-2
v_gene: TRBV6-4
CDR3nt: TGTGCCAGCAGTGTCCAGAAATGGGTCTACACCTTC
CDR3aa: CASSVQKWVYTF

abundance: -
d_gene: -
j_gene: TRBJ2-1
v_gene: TRBV9
CDR3nt: TGTGCCAGCAGCGTGACCGGGAGTAGCAATGAGCAGTTCTTC
CDR3aa: CASSVTGSSNEQFF

abundance: -
d_gene: -
j_gene: TRBJ2-7
v_gene: TRBV12-3/TRBV12-4
CDR3nt: TGTGCCAGCAGTAAAACCTACGAGCAGTACTTC
CDR3aa: CASSKTYEQYF

abundance: -
d_gene: -
j_gene: TRBJ1-3
v_gene: TRBV7-9
CDR3nt: TGTGCCAGCAGCTTAGATGGGCAGGCCTCTGGAAACACCATATATTTT
CDR3aa: CASSLDGQASGNTIYF

abundance: -
d_gene: -
j_gene: TRBJ1-2
v_gene: TRBV7-3
CDR3nt: TGTGCCAGCAGCTTAACGGATGGTCAGGCCTATGGCTACACCTTC
CDR3aa: CASSLTDGQAYGYTF

abundance: -
d_gene: -
j_gene: TRBJ1-2
v_gene: TRBV5-4
CDR3nt: TGTGCCAGCAGCTTGGTGGCAGGGACCAACTATGGCTACACCTTC
CDR3aa: CASSLVAGTNYGYTF

abundance: -
d_gene: TRBD2
j_gene: TRBJ2-5
v_gene: TRBV5-1
CDR3nt: TGCGCCAGCAGCTTGGCCCTAGCGGGAGGGCCGGAGACCCAGTACTTC
CDR3aa: CASSLALAGGPETQYF

abundance: few
d_gene: TRBD2
j_gene: TRBJ2-5
v_gene: TRBV5-4
CDR3nt: TGTGCCAGCAGCCTTAGCGGGAGAGAGACCCAGTACTTC
CDR3aa: CASSLSGRETQYF

abundance: -
d_gene: -
j_gene: TRBJ2-7
v_gene: TRBV10-1
CDR3nt: TGCGCCAGCAGTGAGACCCCAGGGTACGAGCAGTACTTC
CDR3aa: CASSETPGYEQYF

abundance: -
d_gene: -
j_gene: TRBJ2-3
v_gene: TRBV30
CDR3nt: TGTGCCTGGAGCGTCGATCGTGGCCGGGGGAAGGATACGCAGTATTTT
CDR3aa: CAWSVDRGRGKDTQYF

abundance: -
d_gene: -
j_gene: TRBJ1-6
v_gene: TRBV5-4
CDR3nt: TGTGCCAGCAGCACCCCCGAGACAGCTAATTCACCCCTCCACTTT
CDR3aa: CASSTPETANSPLHF

abundance: -
d_gene: -
j_gene: TRBJ2-7
v_gene: TRBV10-3
CDR3nt: TGTGCCACCGCCGATTGGGCGGAGCTCTACGAGCAGTACTTC
CDR3aa: CATADWAELYEQYF

abundance: -
d_gene: -
j_gene: TRBJ2-5
v_gene: TRBV19
CDR3nt: TGTGCCAGTAGTATGATAGCGGACCAAGAGACCCAGTACTTC
CDR3aa: CASSMIADQETQYF

abundance: -
d_gene: -
j_gene: TRBJ1-3
v_gene: TRBV28
CDR3nt: TGTGCCAGCAGCCAGCCTGGAAACACCATATATTTT
CDR3aa: CASSQPGNTIYF

abundance: -
d_gene: -
j_gene: TRBJ1-2
v_gene: TRBV12-5
CDR3nt: TGTGCTAGTGGCGCAGGGTTCGGCTATGGCTACACCTTC
CDR3aa: CASGAGFGYGYTF

abundance: -
d_gene: -
j_gene: TRBJ1-1
v_gene: TRBV20-1
CDR3nt: TGCAGTGCTAGTATTGGCAGGCCGAACACTGAAGCTTTCTTT
CDR3aa: CSASIGRPNTEAFF

abundance: -
d_gene: -
j_gene: TRBJ2-1
v_gene: TRBV12-2
CDR3nt: TGTGCAAGTCGCTTAAGACCTTGGGTAGCATGGAATGAGCAGTTCTTC
CDR3aa: CASRLRPWVAWNEQFF

abundance: -
d_gene: TRBD2
j_gene: TRBJ2-7
v_gene: TRBV7-9
CDR3nt: TGTGCCAGCAGCCCCTCACGGGGGGGGCAGTACTTC
CDR3aa: CASSPSRGGQYF

abundance: -
d_gene: TRBD1
j_gene: TRBJ2-7
v_gene: TRBV12-3/TRBV12-4
CDR3nt: TGTGCCAGCAGGGAGACAGGGCTATTGGAGCAGTACTTC
CDR3aa: CASRETGLLEQYF